The clone carrying this T cell receptor beta chain was detected once. The antigen remains undetermined. These data belong to a study of graft-versus-host responses after intestinal transplantation. Study-wide background: Recipients uniformly received anti-thymocyte globulin induction, followed by tacrolimus and steroids for approximately 3 years. Findings and caveats of the study: Circulating GvH clone levels at their peak were associated with HvG declines (early post-transplant).

Method: immunoSEQ multiplex PCR; TCRdb's copy keeps in-frame clones and lacks some. The sample holds 85,000 to 100,000 clones; about 91% are singletons and the top ten take approximately 0.33%. CDR3 size: 15 residues. This TCR was sampled from a human donor who was the organ donor for an intestinal transplant. Sequenced material: unstimulated CD4+ T cells sorted from spleen or lymph node cells, taken before transplant. The chain employs TRBV21-1 and TRBJ2-2; the table calls TRBD2, which could not be checked here. TRBV21-1 is annotated as a pseudogene. In nucleotides, the CDR3 is TGTGCCAGCAGCAAAGCTGGAATATTTCACCGGGGAGCTGTTTTT. Translated: CASSKAGIFHRGAVF.